One sample yielded the 26 T cell receptor beta chains listed below, sequenced in a study of OX40 agonist ivuxolimab in advanced cancers. TCRdb's copy holds only in-frame clones and misses some; the assay was immunoSEQ multiplex PCR. This table has 60,000 to 90,000 clones, more than 90% appearing once. The sample consisted of CD4+ or CD8+ T cells sorted from blood, taken in a trial of the OX40 agonist ivuxolimab. The receptor source for this set is an adult with an advanced solid tumor such as melanoma, head and neck, liver or kidney cancer.

The chain joins TRBV6-4 to TRBJ1-1; a weak D match, TRBD1 (6 bases). Germline CDR1 is MRHNA and CDR2 is SNTAGT. V gave up 6 bases and J gave up 3 bases, with 11 bases separating them. There are 13 residues in the CDR3. CDR3 coding DNA: TGTGCCAGCAGGGACAGCTACTACACTGAAGCTTTCTTT. It translates to CASRDSYYTEAFF.

The chain couples TRBV5-1 to TRBJ2-1, with 11 bases fitting TRBD2. The CDR3 length is 14 residues. V shed 5 bases and J 12 bases; nucleotides not matched to a gene: 10. Germline assignment: CDR1 SGHRS and CDR2 YFSETQ. The CDR3 region is CASRGTSGPHRQFF. CDR3 DNA sequence: TGCGCCAGCAGAGGGACTAGCGGTCCTCACCGGCAGTTCTTC. The whole variable domain, filled in from reference TRBV5-1 and TRBJ2-1, reads KAGVTQTPRYLIKTRGQQVTLSCSPISGHRSVSWYQQTPGQGLQFLFEYFSETQRNKGNFPGRFSGRQFSNSRSEMNVSTLELGDSALYLCASRGTSGPHRQFFGPGTRLTVL.

The V and J genes are TRBV5-1 and TRBJ1-4, with D possibly matching TRBD1 (5 bases). The V end lost 4 bases, the J end lost 8 bases, and 21 bases lay between the germline ends. Germline V gene lookup returns CDR1 SGHRS and CDR2 YFSETQ. The CDR3 contains 16 residues. CDR3 nucleotide sequence: TGCGCCAGCAGCATCCAGGGTGGAGGGGCCGGCGAAAAACTGTTTTTT. As protein: CASSIQGGGAGEKLFF.

The CDR3 DNA follows: TGCGCCAGCAGCCAAGATGGGGTGGCCAATCAGCCCCAGCATTTT. This sequence encodes CASSQDGVANQPQHF. This sequence joins TRBV4-1 and TRBJ1-5, with D hard to call. There are 15 residues in the CDR3. Germline-derived CDR1 and CDR2 are MGHRA and YSYEKL. Trimming cost V 0 bases and J 3 bases, with 9 bases left between them.

This clone was found once. The chain uses TRBV2 and TRBJ2-7; 8 bases line up with TRBD1. J was trimmed by 6 bases and V by 5 bases; bases with no gene match: 9. The CDR3 is 14 residues long. Germline CDR1 reads SNHLY; CDR2 reads FYNNEI. This CDR3 is CASSRGTGVSEQYF. Written as DNA, the CDR3 is TGTGCCAGCAGTCGGGGGACAGGTGTCTCCGAGCAGTACTTC.

The rearrangement links TRBV7-6 to TRBJ2-1; a possible D gene is TRBD1 (5 bases). V lost 5 bases and J 2 bases, leaving 16 bases between the germline ends. Germline lookup yields CDR1 SGHVS and CDR2 FNYEAQ. The CDR3 loop spans 16 amino acids. The CDR3 spells CASSLVGAVAYNEQFF. CDR3 nucleotide sequence: TGTGCCAGCAGCCTAGTTGGGGCAGTCGCCTACAATGAGCAGTTCTTC.

CDR3 protein: CASSKGPLEQYF. CDR3 nucleotides: TGTGCCAGCAGCAAGGGACCCCTCGAGCAGTACTTC. V usage is TRBV6-5 and J usage is TRBJ2-7; D possibly uses TRBD1 or TRBD2 (5 bases each). V was trimmed by 6 bases and J by 6 bases, leaving 12 bases between them. CDR3 length: 12 amino acids. Per germline, CDR1 MNHEY and CDR2 SVGAGI.

This chain connects TRBV6-1 to TRBJ1-5; D gene unclear. Germline V gene lookup returns CDR1 MNHNS and CDR2 SASEGT. This CDR3 has 13 residues. V dropped 6 bases and J dropped 0 bases, with 6 bases sitting between them. The CDR3 loop reads CASRVDSNQPQHF. As DNA, the CDR3 is TGTGCCAGCAGGGTCGATAGCAATCAGCCCCAGCATTTT.

A note on this clone: A read error may produce the germline difference seen at one junction end. The identical CDR3 is also encoded by other nucleotide sequences in the sample. The chain has TRBV2 and TRBJ1-2; perhaps TRBD1 as D (5 bases). This CDR3 region has 14 residues. CDR1 and CDR2 from the germline V gene are SNHLY and FYNNEI. The CDR3 is CASSEAVGLQGYTF. CDR3 in DNA: TGTGCCAGCAGTGAAGCCGTAGGACTCCAGGGCTACACTTTC.

This chain joins TRBV7-6 and TRBJ1-1; D is ambiguous. CDR1 is SGHVS and CDR2 is FNYEAQ in the germline V gene. The CDR3 loop spans 13 amino acids. Deletions cut 5 bases from V and 0 bases from J, with 7 bases between. The CDR3 sequence: CASSDQVNTEAFF. CDR3 bases: TGTGCCAGCAGCGATCAGGTGAACACTGAAGCTTTCTTT.

This chain connects TRBV19 to TRBJ2-2; D ambiguous. Deletions cut 5 bases from V and 1 base from J, with 11 bases between. Germline CDR1 LNHDA, CDR2 SQIVND (reference sequence). The CDR3 spans 15 residues. The CDR3 nucleotides are TGTGCCAGTAGTCGAACACAATTGAACACCGGGGAGCTGTTTTTT. Protein: CASSRTQLNTGELFF.

This chain uses TRBV6-6 with TRBJ2-1; TRBD2 agrees at 7 bases. The CDR3 length is 15 residues. Trimming at V came to 5 bases and at J to 4 bases, leaving 8 bases not matched to a gene. Germline loops: CDR1 MNHNY, CDR2 SVGAGI (reference sequence). The CDR3 nucleotides read TGTGCCAGCAGTGACAGAGCGGGAAGGTACAATGAGCAGTTCTTC. It is translated as CASSDRAGRYNEQFF.

The J gene is TRBJ2-1, the V gene TRBV19, with 7 bases that match TRBD2. The V and J ends lost 5 bases and 2 bases, in that order; junction bases with no gene match: 9. Germline V CDR1 and CDR2: LNHDA, SQIVND (reference sequence). The CDR3 sequence is 16 residues long. The CDR3 coding sequence is TGTGCCAGTAGTCCAGCCGGGACTACCACCTACAATGAGCAGTTCTTC. Its protein is CASSPAGTTTYNEQFF.

This chain connects TRBV6-6 to TRBJ1-2; no clear D gene. The CDR3 spans 16 residues. Germline lookup yields CDR1 MNHNY and CDR2 SVGAGI (reference sequence). Trimming cost V 2 bases and J 0 bases, with 13 bases left between them. CDR3 bases: TGTGCCAGCAGTTACAGGCAGACTAAAGCTAACTATGGCTACACCTTC. It specifies CASSYRQTKANYGYTF.

The chain is built from TRBV25-1 and TRBJ1-5; D remains ambiguous. Trimming left V 4 bases short and J 5 bases short, with 12 bases between. Germline V gene data show CDR1 as MGHDK and CDR2 as SYGVNS. The CDR3 extends over 14 amino acids. The CDR3 DNA is TGTGCCAGCAGTGGCCCCATATCGGATCAGCCCCAGCATTTT. This gives the protein CASSGPISDQPQHF.

The V and J genes are TRBV19 and TRBJ2-3, with 9 bases aligning to TRBD2. The V segment lost 5 bases and the J segment 8 bases; nucleotides outside the gene matches: 20. Per germline, CDR1 LNHDA and CDR2 SQIVND (reference sequence). The CDR3 length is 18 residues. The CDR3: CASSLQATSGGSRGTQYF. CDR3 DNA: TGTGCCAGTAGTCTCCAAGCCACCAGCGGGGGGTCTCGTGGTACGCAGTATTTT.

The J gene is TRBJ2-3, the V gene TRBV18, with TRBD2 matching 14 bases. CDR1 is KGHSH and CDR2 is LQKENI in the germline V gene. CDR3 length: 18 amino acids. The ends lost 2 bases at V and 0 bases at J; junction bases unmatched: 4. The CDR3 spells CASSPMTSGRASTDTQYF. In nucleotides, the CDR3 is TGTGCCAGCTCACCAATGACTAGCGGGAGGGCCAGCACAGATACGCAGTATTTT.

V usage is TRBV18 and J usage is TRBJ2-7, with 7 bases lining up with TRBD2. V lost 1 base, J lost 2 bases, and 2 bases stayed unmatched. This CDR3 contains 14 residues. The germline gives CDR1 KGHSH, CDR2 LQKENI. The CDR3 reads CASSPRGGPYEQYF. The CDR3 nucleotides are TGTGCCAGCTCACCACGGGGAGGGCCCTACGAGCAGTACTTC.

J is TRBJ2-4 and V is TRBV7-2, with D possibly TRBD1 on 5 matching bases. Trimming cost V 1 base and J 6 bases, with 7 bases left between them. The CDR3 loop spans 13 amino acids. Per germline, CDR1 SGHTA and CDR2 FQGNSA. In nucleotides, the CDR3 is TGTGCCAGCAGCTTAGGACAGTTAAACATTCAGTACTTC. Encoded protein: CASSLGQLNIQYF.

This clone was seen a single time. This chain joins TRBV27 and TRBJ2-7; D uncertain. The V and J ends lost 10 bases and 2 bases respectively, with 6 bases between them. Germline loops: CDR1 MNHEY, CDR2 SMNVEV (reference sequence). The CDR3 extends over 10 amino acids. The DNA for the CDR3 is TGTGCCATCTCTCCCTACGAGCAGTACTTC. This encodes CAISPYEQYF.

In this sample, this clone turned up a few times. V is TRBV10-1 and J is TRBJ1-6, with a tentative D call TRBD1 (6 bases). Trimming removed 3 bases from V and 9 bases from J, with 15 bases in between. The CDR3 runs to 15 residues. Germline values: CDR1 WNHNN, CDR2 SYGVQD (reference sequence). The CDR3 here is CASSDRGHRSSPLHF. The DNA of the CDR3 is TGCGCCAGCAGTGACAGGGGTCATAGGAGTTCACCCCTCCACTTT.

CDR3 loop: CASSLDNKNIQYF. The DNA for the CDR3 is TGCGCCAGCAGCTTGGACAACAAAAACATTCAGTACTTC. V gene TRBV5-1 combines with J gene TRBJ2-4; D remains unclear. The V end was cut by 0 bases, the J end by 3 bases, with 4 bases between. Germline CDR1 is SGHRS and CDR2 is YFSETQ. The CDR3 length is 13 residues.

The gene calls are TRBV19 and TRBJ2-6; 8 positions agree with TRBD1. The CDR3 contains 17 residues. V gave up 7 bases and J gave up 2 bases; unmatched junction bases: 10. The germline gives CDR1 LNHDA, CDR2 SQIVND (reference sequence). In DNA form, the CDR3 reads TGTGCCAGTACCCAAGACAGGGGAACGGCTGGGGCCAACGTCCTGACTTTC. Amino acid sequence: CASTQDRGTAGANVLTF.

This sequence joins TRBV5-4 and TRBJ2-5; no firm D call. The V end lost 1 base, the J end lost 1 base, and 11 bases lay between the germline ends. The CDR3 is 15 amino acids. Looked up from germline, CDR1 is SGHNT and CDR2 is YYREEE (reference sequence). CDR3 DNA: TGTGCCAGCAGCTTGTCCCACTCTATCCAAGAGACCCAGTACTTC. Translating it yields CASSLSHSIQETQYF.

This chain links TRBV5-1 with TRBJ1-3; D gene ambiguous. Trimming took 7 bases from V and 4 from J, leaving 6 bases between them. Germline CDR1 reads SGHRS; CDR2 reads YFSETQ. The CDR3 consists of 11 residues. The CDR3, as DNA: TGCGCCAGCTTCGAGGGAAACACCATATATTTT. It codes for CASFEGNTIYF.

J is TRBJ2-3 and V is TRBV7-2, with D possibly TRBD2 on 7 matching bases. Germline assignment: CDR1 SGHTA and CDR2 FQGNSA. Trimming removed 0 bases from V and 2 bases from J, with 12 bases in between. The CDR3 contains 16 residues. Written as DNA, the CDR3 is TGTGCCAGCAGCTTAGCGGGGGGGCCCATCACAGATACGCAGTATTTT. This translates into CASSLAGGPITDTQYF.